The 20 T cell receptor beta chains reported below all come from one sample, sequenced in a study of cytomegalovirus exposure and HLA in healthy donors. The PCR ran on 60 Vbeta and 13 Jbeta primers. Generated by immunoSEQ multiplex PCR, the TCRdb table keeps only in-frame clones and is missing some. The sample carries about 200,000 clones, around 79% recorded once. Sequencing was carried out using PBMCs. These receptors originate from a girl aged 2 to 10 in good health and CMV-seronegative.

This chain links TRBV7-9 with TRBJ2-5; 9 nucleotides line up with TRBD2. The CDR3 totals 16 residues. Germline values: CDR1 SEHNR, CDR2 FQNEAQ (reference sequence). The V and J ends lost 2 bases and 2 bases, in that order; junction bases with no gene match: 6. The CDR3 nucleotides are TGTGCCAGCAGCTTAAGTTGGGGACTAGCTCAAGAGACCCAGTACTTC. This translates into CASSLSWGLAQETQYF.

V and J are TRBV4-1 and TRBJ2-7, with TRBD2 matching over 9 bases. Losses at the gene ends were 0 bases for V and 3 bases for J; bases not matched to a gene: 6. The germline gives CDR1 MGHRA, CDR2 YSYEKL. The CDR3 has 16 residues. In DNA, the CDR3 is TGCGCCAGCAGCCAAGACCAAGGACTAGCGAGCTACGAGCAGTACTTC. It specifies CASSQDQGLASYEQYF.

The V gene is TRBV5-1, the J gene TRBJ2-2; TRBD1 agrees at 9 bases. Germline V gene sequence: CDR1 SGHRS, CDR2 YFSETQ. The CDR3 has 16 residues. With V trimmed by 0 bases and J by 6 bases, 6 bases remained unmatched. The CDR3 protein is CASSLAGTGYSGELFF. The CDR3 nucleotides are TGCGCCAGCAGCTTGGCCGGGACAGGGTATTCCGGGGAGCTGTTTTTT.

V and J are TRBV2 and TRBJ1-6; D gene ambiguous. V dropped 3 bases and J dropped 9 bases, with 9 bases sitting between them. This CDR3 is 13 amino acids long. Germline CDR1 and CDR2: SNHLY and FYNNEI. CDR3 amino acids: CASSEFEGSPLHF. CDR3 nucleotide sequence: TGTGCCAGCAGTGAGTTTGAGGGTTCACCCCTCCACTTT.

The chain's CDR3 is CASTKPPLAGVSYEQYF. The DNA of the CDR3 is TGTGCCAGCACCAAACCCCCTCTAGCGGGGGTCTCCTACGAGCAGTACTTC. The V call is TRBV7-9, the J call TRBJ2-7, with 10 bases that match TRBD2. This CDR3 comprises 17 residues. V was pared by 7 bases and J by 0 bases, with 12 bases of the junction left unmatched. CDR1 is SEHNR, CDR2 FQNEAQ, per germline (reference sequence).

This chain connects TRBV5-6 to TRBJ1-5; TRBD1 might be the D (5 bases). V dropped 2 bases and J dropped 0 bases, with 9 bases sitting between them. CDR3 length: 15 amino acids. Germline V gene lookup returns CDR1 SGHDT and CDR2 YYEEEE. The CDR3 here is CASSFGGNSNQPQHF. For the CDR3, the DNA is TGTGCCAGCAGCTTCGGGGGGAATAGCAATCAGCCCCAGCATTTT.

The J gene is TRBJ2-4, the V gene TRBV10-1; 8 bases map to TRBD2. The CDR3 has 16 residues. Germline CDR1 reads WNHNN; CDR2 reads SYGVQD (reference sequence). V lost 10 bases to trimming and J lost 1 base; unmatched junction nucleotides: 12. The CDR3 nucleotides are TGCGCCACCTGCCTGATTAGCGGGATGGCCAAAAACATTCAGTACTTC. Protein product: CATCLISGMAKNIQYF.

In its sample, this clone was seen a few times. The chain carries TRBV7-9 and TRBJ2-6; D may be TRBD1 (6 bases). V lost 3 bases to trimming and J lost 4 bases, with 16 bases between them. The CDR3 is made up of 17 amino acids. Germline assignment: CDR1 SEHNR and CDR2 FQNEAQ (reference sequence). The CDR3 coding sequence is TGTGCCAGCAGCTTCCCGACAGGCGGAGCAGGGGCCAACGTCCTGACTTTC. Translation: CASSFPTGGAGANVLTF.

This chain links TRBV2 with TRBJ2-5, with 13 nucleotides matching TRBD2. V was clipped by 6 bases and J by 4 bases; unmatched bases: 8. The CDR3 is 16 amino acids. Germline V lookup: CDR1 SNHLY, CDR2 FYNNEI. The CDR3 DNA sequence: TGTGCCAGCAGGGAGGGACTAGCGGGGAGCGGAGAGACCCAGTACTTC. Translation: CASREGLAGSGETQYF.

V and J are TRBV19 and TRBJ1-2, with 7 bases identical to TRBD1. CDR3 length: 13 amino acids. CDR1 is LNHDA and CDR2 is SQIVND in the germline V gene (reference sequence). V shed 5 bases, J shed 9 bases, and the junction held 9 bases outside the gene matches. The CDR3 sequence is CASSADRDSSYTF. In DNA, the CDR3 is TGTGCCAGTAGTGCCGACAGGGATTCTAGCTACACCTTC.

The chain employs TRBV5-6 and TRBJ2-2; TRBD2 might be the D (6 bases). The CDR3 is 13 amino acids. The germline CDR1 and CDR2 sequences are SGHDT and YYEEEE. The ends were cut back, 4 bases at V and 10 bases at J, with 14 bases in the middle. In nucleotides, the CDR3 is TGTGCCAGCAGCCTTACAGTAGCGGCGGAGCTGTTTTTT. Its translation: CASSLTVAAELFF.

The chain recombines TRBV9 with TRBJ1-3, with a weak D call TRBD1 (5 bases). Deletions cut 5 bases from V and 2 bases from J, with 11 bases between. The CDR3 consists of 14 residues. Germline CDR1 SGDLS, CDR2 YYNGEE. Here the CDR3 reads CASRPTGTGNTIYF. The CDR3 DNA follows: TGTGCCAGCAGGCCTACAGGAACTGGAAACACCATATATTTT.

This clone was observed a handful of times. The gene calls are TRBV5-1 and TRBJ2-5, with a tentative D call TRBD1 (6 bases). Trimming cost V 1 base and J 4 bases, with 14 bases left between them. This CDR3 has 15 residues. The V gene's germline CDR1 is SGHRS and CDR2 YFSETQ. CDR3 loop: CASSLPLTGLETQYF. CDR3 DNA sequence: TGCGCCAGCAGCTTGCCCCTAACAGGGTTAGAGACCCAGTACTTC.

V gene TRBV2 combines with J gene TRBJ2-7; unclear D gene. The CDR3 contains 10 residues. Trimming left V 2 bases short and J 9 bases short, with 5 bases between. CDR1 is SNHLY, CDR2 FYNNEI, per germline. The CDR3 sequence: CASSESVQYF. In DNA form, the CDR3 reads TGTGCCAGCAGTGAATCGGTGCAGTACTTC.

The CDR3 nucleotides read TGCGCCAGCAGCTTGGCCAGACTAGTAGGGGATGAGCAGTTCTTC. Translating gives CASSLARLVGDEQFF. The J gene is TRBJ2-1, the V gene TRBV5-1, with D perhaps TRBD2 (6 bases). Germline V gene lookup returns CDR1 SGHRS and CDR2 YFSETQ. Trimming stripped 0 bases from V and 8 bases from J, with 15 bases between. The CDR3 runs 15 residues.

Notes on this clone: The junction differs from germline at one of its ends, possibly a read error. The rearrangement uses TRBV2 and TRBJ2-5; no definite D call. There are 11 residues in the CDR3. The germline V gene has CDR1 SNHLY and CDR2 FYNNEI. The CDR3 loop reads CASTSVGWPDF. In DNA form, the CDR3 reads TGTGCCAGCACCTCGGTGGGCTGGCCGGACTTC.

The chain has TRBV2 and TRBJ2-5; a possible D gene is TRBD2 (6 bases). The germline CDR1 and CDR2 sequences are SNHLY and FYNNEI. The V end lost 3 bases, the J end lost 5 bases, and 10 bases lay between the germline ends. This CDR3 is built from 13 residues. CDR3 sequence: CASSDSGAETQYF. The CDR3 DNA follows: TGTGCCAGCAGTGACTCGGGAGCGGAGACCCAGTACTTC.

A remark on this clone: This sample also contains other DNA sequences that code for the same CDR3. V usage is TRBV4-1 and J usage is TRBJ2-3, with TRBD2 identical over 11 bases. V lost 1 base and J lost 6; bases outside the gene matches: 3. The CDR3 runs to 15 residues. The germline V gene encodes CDR1 MGHRA and CDR2 YSYEKL. The CDR3 loop is CASSQGLAGTDTQYF. CDR3 DNA: TGCGCCAGCAGCCAAGGACTAGCGGGGACCGATACGCAGTATTTT.

This chain links TRBV27 with TRBJ1-2, with TRBD1 matching over 7 bases. Germline lookup yields CDR1 MNHEY and CDR2 SMNVEV (reference sequence). The V gene end was trimmed by 5 bases and the J gene end by 8 bases; junction bases not matched to a gene: 11. CDR3 length: 14 amino acids. CDR3 protein: CASSPLTGISGYTF. The CDR3 nucleotides are TGTGCCAGCAGTCCCCTGACAGGGATCAGCGGCTACACCTTC.

The gene calls are TRBV18 and TRBJ1-5, with 7 bases aligning to TRBD1. The germline gives CDR1 KGHSH, CDR2 LQKENI. The CDR3 totals 18 residues. V shed 1 base and J 2 bases; nucleotides not matched to a gene: 11. The CDR3: CASSPRPGGLEGNQPQHF. In DNA, the CDR3 is TGTGCCAGCTCACCACGGCCAGGGGGATTAGAGGGCAATCAGCCCCAGCATTTT.